This T cell receptor beta chain was sequenced during a study of OX40 agonist ivuxolimab in advanced cancers. Using immunoSEQ multiplex PCR, the repertoire was profiled, and TCRdb retains in-frame clones only, with some absent. The repertoire consists of approximately 94,000 clones, with 80% to 95% occurring once and the leading ten covering under 4%. In the case of this clone: Its antigen is currently unknown.

Study results and caveats: More expanded clones were found, on average, in CD8+ than in CD4+ T cells.

V shed 3 bases and J shed 5 bases, with 13 bases lying between them. The CDR3 sequence is 14 residues long. In germline, CDR1 is MNHEY, CDR2 SMNVEV (reference sequence). Sampling of blood occurred at baseline, cycle 4 day 1, and cycle 7 day 1. The sample in question was CD4+ or CD8+ T cells sorted from blood, obtained in a trial of the OX40 agonist ivuxolimab. The chain uses TRBV27 and TRBJ1-1; D might be TRBD1 (5 bases). The sequence derives from an adult with an advanced solid tumor such as melanoma, head and neck, liver or kidney cancer. In DNA form, the CDR3 reads TGTGCCAGCAGTTTCCGGGGGGGTGAGACTGAAGCTTTCTTT. Translation gives CASSFRGGETEAFF.